This T cell receptor beta chain was captured in a study of blood T cell repertoires in COVID-19. Turning to the study itself: The samples span acute and convalescent COVID-19 from the United States, Italy and Spain.

V was cut by 0 bases and J by 3 bases, with 9 bases left in between. In germline, CDR1 is SGHTA, CDR2 FQGNSA. The length of the CDR3 is 14 residues. Only in-frame clones appear in the TCRdb table, and some are missing; sequencing was by immunoSEQ multiplex PCR. Among 200,000 to 250,000 clones listed, 83% were seen once. This receptor was taken from a woman aged 50 to 65 who had been exposed to COVID-19. The sequenced sample was PBMCs or T cells enriched from blood (not recorded which). The chain combines TRBV7-2 with TRBJ2-7, with a weak D call TRBD2 (5 bases). The CDR3 DNA follows: TGTGCCAGCAGCTTAGCCGGGGATTACTACGAGCAGTACTTC. Amino acids: CASSLAGDYYEQYF.